Listed here is a single T cell receptor (beta chain). The data were obtained in a study of blood T cell repertoires in COVID-19. Looking at the study overall: In each case, the material was cDNA or gDNA derived from T cells, B-cell-depleted T cells, or PBMCs.

TCRdb's copy holds only in-frame clones and misses some; the assay was immunoSEQ multiplex PCR. Found here are 90,000 or so clones, 85% of them singletons; the top ten hold around 4.1%. Looked up from germline, CDR1 is SGHTS and CDR2 is YDEGEE. With 3 bases removed from V and 4 bases from J, the gap between germline ends came to 13 bases. The length of the CDR3 is 15 residues. This clonotype originated in a man in his 60s with acute or convalescent COVID-19. The chain combines TRBV5-8 with TRBJ2-2, with a tentative D call TRBD1 (5 bases). Material for sequencing was peripheral blood. CDR3 amino acids: CASSSQGYPTGELFF. The DNA of the CDR3 is TGTGCCAGCAGCTCTCAGGGTTATCCCACCGGGGAGCTGTTTTTT.